A single T cell receptor (beta chain) is shown here with its context. This sample was taken from a study of blood T cell repertoires in COVID-19. Study at large: Acute-phase and convalescent COVID-19 samples originated in the United States, Italy and Spain. In each case, the material was cDNA or gDNA derived from T cells, B-cell-depleted T cells, or PBMCs.

From germline, CDR1 is KGHSH and CDR2 LQKENI. The V segment lost 3 bases and the J segment 1 base; nucleotides outside the gene matches: 0. The CDR3 covers 14 residues. How the authors handled the data: From reference gene primer amplification, estimates of nucleated cell counts were derived. Data came from immunoSEQ multiplex PCR; TCRdb stores just in-frame clones and leaves some out. That table is the source of V, J and clone size, and D and trimming were worked out from the DNA. The sample consists of around 40,000 clones, 92% of them appearing once. This clonotype originated in a human donor in a cohort sampled during active COVID-19. The chain joins TRBV18 to TRBJ2-4; TRBD1 aligns across 7 bases. The sequenced sample consisted of peripheral blood. The DNA of the CDR3 is TGTGCCAGCTCACCGGACAGGGCCAAAAACATTCAGTACTTC. It is translated as CASSPDRAKNIQYF.